This TCR beta chain was captured in a study of shared T cell receptors in the human thymus. The V and J ends lost 6 bases and 2 bases, in that order; junction bases with no gene match: 7. The CDR3 length is 15 residues. The germline CDR1 and CDR2 sequences are MNHEY and SVGAGI. Assay used: immunoSEQ multiplex PCR; TCRdb lists only in-frame clones, some missing. The sample holds some 660,000 clones; about 87% are singletons and the top ten take under 0.01%. This clone appeared a single time. These records were also assigned to another study, of human thymus T cells. This second study says: Corrective surgery for congenital heart defects was being performed on the healthy Finnish infants who served as donors. From resections taken during corrective heart surgery, the thymus tissue was obtained.

The V call is TRBV6-5, the J call TRBJ2-1, with 7 positions matching TRBD2. The clonotype originates from a boy under three years old with a congenital heart defect. Sequenced input: thymocytes. This chain's CDR3 is CASSSGNATYNEQFF. CDR3 in DNA: TGTGCCAGCAGCAGCGGGAACGCCACCTACAATGAGCAGTTCTTC.